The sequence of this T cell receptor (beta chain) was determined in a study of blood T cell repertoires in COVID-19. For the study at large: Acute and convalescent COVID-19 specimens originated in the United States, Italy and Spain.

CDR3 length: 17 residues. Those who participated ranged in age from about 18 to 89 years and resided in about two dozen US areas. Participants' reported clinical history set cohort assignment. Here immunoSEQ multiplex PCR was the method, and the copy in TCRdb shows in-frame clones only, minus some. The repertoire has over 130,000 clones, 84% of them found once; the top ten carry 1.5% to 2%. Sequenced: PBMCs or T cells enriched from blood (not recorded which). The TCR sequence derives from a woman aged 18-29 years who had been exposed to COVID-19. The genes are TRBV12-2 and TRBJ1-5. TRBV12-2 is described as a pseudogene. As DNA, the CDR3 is TGTGCAAGTCGCTTAGCCTCGAGGGGGGGACTAAGTCAGCCCCAGCATTTT. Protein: CASRLASRGGLSQPQHF.